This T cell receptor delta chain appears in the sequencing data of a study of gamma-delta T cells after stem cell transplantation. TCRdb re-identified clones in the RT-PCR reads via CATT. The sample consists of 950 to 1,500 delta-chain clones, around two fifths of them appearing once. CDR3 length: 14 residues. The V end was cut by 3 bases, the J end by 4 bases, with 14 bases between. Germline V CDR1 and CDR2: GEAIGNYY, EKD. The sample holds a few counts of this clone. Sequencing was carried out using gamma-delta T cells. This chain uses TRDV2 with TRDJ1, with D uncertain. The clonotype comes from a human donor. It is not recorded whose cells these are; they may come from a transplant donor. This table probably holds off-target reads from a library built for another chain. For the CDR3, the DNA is TGTGCCTGTGACCCGCTGGAGGGCGGCGATAAACTCATCTTT. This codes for CACDPLEGGDKLIF.